Listed here are 2 T cell receptor beta chains from one sample, sequenced in a study of cytomegalovirus exposure and HLA in healthy donors. This PCR relied on a set of 60 Vbeta primers and 13 Jbeta primers. Here immunoSEQ multiplex PCR was the method, and the copy in TCRdb shows in-frame clones only, minus some. There are over 150,000 clones in the sample; 75% to 90% occur only once, and roughly 1.9% lies in the top ten. Sequencing used PBMCs. The receptor source for this set is a human donor in good health.

A note on this clone: A junction end diverges from the germline sequence, so it may reflect a read error. This chain joins TRBV11-2 and TRBJ2-7; 8 bases match TRBD1. This CDR3 region has 14 residues. The germline CDR1 and CDR2 sequences are SGHAT and FQNNGV. This chain's CDR3 is CASSVDRGSYEQYF. As DNA, the CDR3 is TGTGCCAGCAGCGTAGACAGGGGATCCTACGAGCAGTACTTC.

This chain connects TRBV2 to TRBJ1-2; 11 bases align to TRBD1. Trimming took 3 bases from V and 8 from J; bases not matched to a gene: 5. Germline V lookup: CDR1 SNHLY, CDR2 FYNNEI. This CDR3 is 14 amino acids long. CDR3 DNA sequence: TGTGCCAGCAGTGACGGGGACAGGGGGAGGGGCTACACCTTC. Protein product: CASSDGDRGRGYTF.